What follows are 30 T cell receptor beta chains derived from one specimen sequenced in a study of shared clonotypes between healthy human individuals. Some clones are missing from TCRdb's copy, which holds only in-frame ones; the method was immunoSEQ multiplex PCR. Among 950,000 to 1,100,000 clones listed, about 80% were seen once. Sequenced input: memory CD4+ T cells sorted from blood. Sample subset: CD45RA-negative fraction. The origin of the receptors is a young man in good health.

This rearrangement joins TRBV18 to TRBJ2-6; 7 bases map to TRBD1. V was clipped by 0 bases and J by 0 bases; unmatched bases: 8. The CDR3 has 19 residues. CDR1 and CDR2 from the germline V gene are KGHSH and LQKENI. CDR3 DNA: TGTGCCAGCTCACCACCGCAGAGGGGGCCTGACTCTGGGGCCAACGTCCTGACTTTC. Translating it yields CASSPPQRGPDSGANVLTF.

The table lists this clone with a few counts. The chain couples TRBV2 to TRBJ1-6; D uncertain. Per germline, CDR1 SNHLY and CDR2 FYNNEI. Trimming removed 6 bases from V and 8 bases from J, with 17 bases in between. This CDR3 comprises 15 residues. CDR3 nucleotide sequence: TGTGCCAGCAGCCTTACGGGATTGGTAGATTCACCCCTCCACTTT. It specifies CASSLTGLVDSPLHF.

The J gene is TRBJ1-1, the V gene TRBV6-6; TRBD1 is a possible D gene (6 bases). The germline gives CDR1 MNHNY, CDR2 SVGAGI (reference sequence). The CDR3 covers 15 residues. Between the trimmed V and J ends, which lost 5 bases and 1 base, there was a span of 14 bases. Written as DNA, the CDR3 is TGTGCCAGCAGTGCCGGGACAATAAAGAACACTGAAGCTTTCTTT. Protein product: CASSAGTIKNTEAFF.

The CDR3 here is CASSERGQINSPLHF. The CDR3 DNA reads as TGTGCCAGCAGTGAAAGGGGGCAGATAAATTCACCCCTCCACTTT. The chain combines TRBV2 with TRBJ1-6; TRBD1 matches at 7 bases. This CDR3 region has 15 residues. Germline V gives CDR1 SNHLY, CDR2 FYNNEI. The V segment lost 2 bases and the J segment 7 bases; nucleotides outside the gene matches: 5.

V and J are TRBV10-3 and TRBJ1-2, with D possibly being TRBD1 (5 bases). This CDR3 is built from 14 residues. CDR1 and CDR2 from the germline V gene are ENHRY and SYGVKD. The ends were cut back, 3 bases at V and 2 bases at J, with 10 bases in the middle. The CDR3 protein is CAISDRAGNYGYTF. CDR3 nucleotide sequence: TGTGCCATCAGTGACCGGGCAGGGAACTATGGCTACACCTTC.

The rearrangement links TRBV7-9 to TRBJ1-5; no clear D gene. Germline CDR1 is SEHNR and CDR2 is FQNEAQ (reference sequence). Deletions cut 1 base from V and 6 bases from J, with 16 bases between. This CDR3 comprises 16 residues. The DNA for the CDR3 is TGTGCCAGCAGCTTAGAGGTCGGACGGGTGTCTCAGCCCCAGCATTTT. This translates into CASSLEVGRVSQPQHF.

The genes are TRBV28 and TRBJ1-2; 9 nucleotides match TRBD1. V gave up 6 bases and J gave up 4 bases; unmatched junction bases: 6. The CDR3 is 14 residues long. Germline values: CDR1 MDHEN, CDR2 SYDVKM. The CDR3 protein is CASSTTGGGYGYTF. CDR3 bases: TGTGCCAGCAGCACAACAGGGGGCGGCTATGGCTACACCTTC.

Notes on this clone: At the DNA level, this CDR3 is encoded by other sequences in the same sample as well. The V call is TRBV7-3, the J call TRBJ2-2; the D is unclear. The ends were cut back, 3 bases at V and 3 bases at J, with 5 bases in the middle. Germline V lookup: CDR1 SGHTA, CDR2 FQGTGA. This CDR3 has 13 amino acids. The CDR3 loop is CASSFGDTGELFF. For the CDR3, the DNA is TGTGCCAGCAGCTTTGGGGACACCGGGGAGCTGTTTTTT. Supplemented by reference TRBV7-3 and TRBJ2-2, the full variable domain reads GAGVSQTPSNKVTEKGKYVELRCDPISGHTALYWYRQSLGQGPEFLIYFQGTGAADDSGLPNDRFFAVRPEGSVSTLKIQRTERGDSAVYLCASSFGDTGELFFGEGSRLTVL.

The chain is built from TRBV15 and TRBJ2-7, with D tentatively TRBD1 or TRBD2 (5 bases each). Trimming took 7 bases from V and 2 from J, leaving 21 bases between them. CDR1 and CDR2 from the germline V gene are LNHNV and YYDKDF (reference sequence). The CDR3 covers 16 residues. The CDR3 sequence: CATTRTSFLGAYEQYF. CDR3 DNA: TGTGCCACCACCAGGACCTCCTTCCTGGGGGCCTACGAGCAGTACTTC.

The chain carries TRBV4-3 and TRBJ1-1, with D unresolved. The CDR3 is made up of 13 amino acids. Germline CDR1 is LGHNA and CDR2 is YSLEER. Trimming stripped 3 bases from V and 2 bases from J, with 7 bases between. The CDR3 region has the DNA TGCGCCAGCAGCCACGAAGAAAACACTGAAGCTTTCTTT. This sequence encodes CASSHEENTEAFF.

The chain couples TRBV19 to TRBJ1-5; D uncertain. CDR3 length equals 14 residues. In germline, CDR1 is LNHDA, CDR2 SQIVND (reference sequence). V lost 4 bases and J 0 bases, leaving 7 bases between the germline ends. CDR3 coding DNA: TGTGCCAGTAGTAACGGGGATAGCAATCAGCCCCAGCATTTT. Encoded protein: CASSNGDSNQPQHF. The entire variable domain, with the rest obtained from reference TRBV19 and TRBJ1-5, is as follows: DGGITQSPKYLFRKEGQNVTLSCEQNLNHDAMYWYRQDPGQGLRLIYYSQIVNDFQKGDIAEGYSVSREKKESFPLTVTSAQKNPTAFYLCASSNGDSNQPQHFGDGTRLSIL.

The rearrangement uses TRBV5-6 and TRBJ2-1, with 8 nucleotides matching TRBD2. The V and J ends lost 1 base and 5 bases, in that order; junction bases with no gene match: 8. CDR1 is SGHDT, CDR2 YYEEEE, per germline. This CDR3 comprises 16 residues. The CDR3 loop reads CASSLIGGRSDNEQFF. For the CDR3, the DNA is TGTGCCAGCAGCTTGATTGGCGGGAGGAGTGACAATGAGCAGTTCTTC.

The rearrangement uses TRBV28 and TRBJ2-7, with D uncertain. CDR3 length equals 15 residues. Trimming stripped 7 bases from V and 2 bases from J, with 18 bases between. Germline lookup yields CDR1 MDHEN and CDR2 SYDVKM. CDR3 amino acids: CASIPRSGQTYEQYF. CDR3 coding DNA: TGTGCCAGCATCCCCAGGTCTGGTCAGACCTACGAGCAGTACTTC.

This clone has just a few counts. The V call is TRBV18, the J call TRBJ2-7, with D tentatively TRBD1 (6 bases). The V end lost 3 bases, the J end lost 2 bases, and 11 bases lay between the germline ends. CDR1 is KGHSH and CDR2 is LQKENI in the germline V gene. This CDR3 has 14 amino acids. CDR3 sequence reads: CASSPQGHTYEQYF. CDR3 coding DNA: TGTGCCAGCTCACCCCAGGGACACACCTACGAGCAGTACTTC.

The chain recombines TRBV5-4 with TRBJ2-7; D remains unclear. Germline V gives CDR1 SGHNT, CDR2 YYREEE (reference sequence). The germline V and J ends were trimmed by 1 base and 0 bases, with 11 bases remaining between them. The CDR3 is 15 amino acids. The CDR3 sequence: CASSLFTVSSYEQYF. CDR3 DNA: TGTGCCAGCAGCTTGTTCACGGTTAGCTCCTACGAGCAGTACTTC.

The count of this clone is one. The J gene is TRBJ2-3, the V gene TRBV14; a possible D gene is TRBD1 (6 bases). Trimming left V 0 bases short and J 0 bases short, with 13 bases between. CDR3 size: 17 residues. CDR1 is SGHDN, CDR2 FVKESK, per germline. The CDR3 nucleotides are TGTGCCAGCAGCCAAGACTTCCGGACAGCTAGCACAGATACGCAGTATTTT. This gives the protein CASSQDFRTASTDTQYF.

Worth noting for this clone: One junction end disagrees with the germline gene, perhaps due to a read error. V and J are TRBV7-7 and TRBJ2-7; D not certain. Germline-derived CDR1 and CDR2 are SSHAT and FNYEAQ (reference sequence). The CDR3 spans 13 residues. The CDR3 spells CASSLAAGSEQYF. CDR3 DNA: TGTGCTAGCAGCTTAGCAGCAGGTTCCGAGCAGTACTTC.

The V gene is TRBV6-6, the J gene TRBJ2-4, with D hard to call. The CDR3 consists of 11 residues. Germline V gives CDR1 MNHNY, CDR2 SVGAGI (reference sequence). V lost 2 bases and J lost 9, with 5 bases in between. CDR3 sequence reads: CASSYMGIQYF. The CDR3 coding sequence is TGTGCCAGCAGTTACATGGGCATTCAGTACTTC.

As regards this clone: Within the sample, other DNA sequences also encode this same CDR3. The V gene is TRBV20-1, the J gene TRBJ1-1; D perhaps matches TRBD1 (5 bases). The V gene's germline CDR1 is DFQATT and CDR2 SNEGSKA (reference sequence). The CDR3 spans 11 residues. Trimming shortened V by 5 bases and J by 5 bases, and 9 bases separated the two germline ends. CDR3 region: CSAWGGTEAFF. The CDR3 DNA reads TGCAGTGCTTGGGGGGGGACTGAAGCTTTCTTT.

V usage is TRBV29-1 and J usage is TRBJ2-7, with TRBD2 matching over 9 bases. The CDR3 runs to 14 residues. The V and J ends lost 1 base and 2 bases, in that order; junction bases with no gene match: 3. The V gene's germline CDR1 is SQVTM and CDR2 ANQGSEA. CDR3 residues: CSVEVLAGTYEQYF. DNA of the CDR3: TGCAGCGTTGAAGTGCTAGCGGGGACCTACGAGCAGTACTTC.

This clone turned up a few times. The rearrangement joins TRBV7-3 to TRBJ2-1, with 9 bases fitting TRBD2. Germline loops: CDR1 SGHTA, CDR2 FQGTGA. V lost 1 base and J lost 7; bases outside the gene matches: 5. The CDR3 is made up of 15 amino acids. The CDR3 nucleotides read TGTGCCAGCAGCTTAATAGCGGGGGCCGGAAATGAGCAGTTCTTC. It codes for CASSLIAGAGNEQFF.

The rearrangement joins TRBV25-1 to TRBJ2-5; D is ambiguous. V was shortened by 7 bases and J by 5 bases, with 8 bases between the two germline ends. CDR1 MGHDK and CDR2 SYGVNS come from the germline V gene. The CDR3 is 11 residues long. The CDR3 nucleotides read TGTGCCAGCACCCGTAAGGAGACCCAGTACTTC. Translated: CASTRKETQYF.

The gene calls are TRBV5-4 and TRBJ2-6, with D perhaps TRBD1 (5 bases). Trimming took 9 bases from V and 2 from J, leaving 12 bases between them. Germline lookup yields CDR1 SGHNT and CDR2 YYREEE (reference sequence). The CDR3 sequence is 14 residues long. The CDR3: CATLSGPGANVLTF. The CDR3 DNA sequence: TGTGCCACCCTTTCAGGGCCTGGGGCCAACGTCCTGACTTTC. The whole variable domain, remainder taken from reference TRBV5-4 and TRBJ2-6, is ETGVTQSPTHLIKTRGQQVTLRCSSQSGHNTVSWYQQALGQGPQFIFQYYREEENGRGNFPPRFSGLQFPNYSSELNVNALELDDSALYLCATLSGPGANVLTFGAGSRLTVL.

This rearrangement joins TRBV12-5 to TRBJ2-1; 7 bases are a match to TRBD2. The CDR3 contains 16 residues. The V gene end was trimmed by 6 bases and the J gene end by 3 bases; junction bases not matched to a gene: 11. The germline gives CDR1 LGHNT, CDR2 FRNRAP. CDR3 sequence (DNA): TGTGCTAGTGGGTACGCCTTGGGGGAGGGCTACAATGAGCAGTTCTTC. This codes for CASGYALGEGYNEQFF.

The CDR3 DNA sequence: TGTGCCAGCAGCGGGACTAGCGGGAGGGCAAGCGGGGAGCTGTTTTTT. It codes for CASSGTSGRASGELFF. This chain uses TRBV2 with TRBJ2-2; 16 nucleotides align to TRBD2. V shed 6 bases, J shed 7 bases, and the junction held 5 bases outside the gene matches. The CDR3 has 16 amino acids. CDR1 is SNHLY and CDR2 is FYNNEI in the germline V gene.

The V gene is TRBV4-3, the J gene TRBJ1-2; 8 bases line up with TRBD1. V lost 1 base, J lost 5 bases, and 6 bases stayed unmatched. The CDR3 length is 15 residues. Germline CDR1 reads LGHNA; CDR2 reads YSLEER. This CDR3 reads CASSQVTGGAYGYTF. For the CDR3, the DNA is TGCGCCAGCAGCCAAGTTACAGGGGGAGCATATGGCTACACCTTC.

The genes are TRBV6-1 and TRBJ1-2; 7 bases line up with TRBD1. V gave up 6 bases and J gave up 4 bases; unmatched junction bases: 8. This CDR3 is built from 14 residues. Germline V gene sequence: CDR1 MNHNS, CDR2 SASEGT. For the CDR3, the DNA is TGTGCCAGCAGCCTTGACAGGGAGATCTATGGCTACACCTTC. Protein: CASSLDREIYGYTF.

The rearrangement links TRBV2 to TRBJ1-4; D is unresolved. The CDR3 has 12 amino acids. Trimming took 4 bases from V and 7 from J, leaving 7 bases between them. Germline V gene data show CDR1 as SNHLY and CDR2 as FYNNEI. Here the CDR3 DNA reads TGTGCCAGCAGTGCTCGGATTGAAAAACTGTTTTTT. This sequence encodes CASSARIEKLFF.

The rearrangement links TRBV5-1 to TRBJ1-2; D may be TRBD1 (5 bases). Germline lookup yields CDR1 SGHRS and CDR2 YFSETQ. There are 16 residues in the CDR3. V dropped 4 bases and J dropped 1 base, with 17 bases sitting between them. Here the CDR3 DNA reads TGCGCCAGCAGCCCCCGAGAGAGGGGCGTTAACTATGGCTACACCTTC. Translating it yields CASSPRERGVNYGYTF.

This clone was seen more than once but under ten times. The same CDR3 arises from other DNA sequences in this sample as well. The genes are TRBV30 and TRBJ2-1; the D is unclear. CDR1 is GTSNPN and CDR2 is SVGIG in the germline V gene (reference sequence). V lost 4 bases and J lost 3, with 4 bases in between. This CDR3 contains 11 residues. In nucleotides, the CDR3 is TGTGCCTGGACCGGCTACAATGAGCAGTTCTTC. Amino acids: CAWTGYNEQFF.